A selection of T cell receptor beta chains follows, all from one sample in a study of T cell repertoires in cytomegalovirus infection. TCRdb analysed the reads with MiXCR anew, one entry per CDR3 protein. This table has some 230,000 distinct CDR3 sequences, over 20% appearing once. Sequenced: CD8+ T cells from PBMCs. These receptors all stem from a human donor in good health (CMV status not recorded). Some clones in this sample may be carry-over from other donors' samples. CDR3s include the opening cysteine and the closing phenylalanine or tryptophan. A D gene is named only where the DNA matches it firmly. Expanded clones get a size class; other rows say once, few or many, or leave the size out.

d_call j_call clone_size v_call cdr3_nt cdr3_aa
TRBD1 TRBJ2-5 few TRBV5-1 TGCGCCAGCCGGGAAACCGGGGACAGGCATCAAATAGAGACCCAGTACTTC CASRETGDRHQIETQYF
NA TRBJ1-1 many TRBV10-3 TGTGCCATCAAACTAGGACAGAACACTGAAGCTTTCTTT CAIKLGQNTEAFF
NA TRBJ2-7 NA TRBV28 TGTGCCAGCAGTTTCCGGGGTGAATCCTACGAGCAGTACTTC CASSFRGESYEQYF
NA TRBJ2-7 many TRBV7-6 TGTGCCAGCAGCTTTGGTTATGGCGACGAGCAGTACTTC CASSFGYGDEQYF
NA TRBJ2-1 NA TRBV28 TGTGCCAGCAGTTTGGGAGGACAGGTCTACAATGAGCAGTTCTTC CASSLGGQVYNEQFF
NA TRBJ2-5 NA TRBV28 TGTGCCAGCAGTTCTTTTGTGGGGGCGTGGCAGGAGACCCAGTACTTC CASSSFVGAWQETQYF
TRBD1 TRBJ1-3 NA TRBV15 TGTGCCACCAGCACACCCGGGACAGGGTGGTACGGAAACACCATATATTTT CATSTPGTGWYGNTIYF
NA TRBJ2-1 few TRBV10-3 TGTGCCATCAGTGGGCCATATGGGGAACGGGGATCCTACAATGAGCAGTTCTTC CAISGPYGERGSYNEQFF
TRBD1 TRBJ1-5 NA TRBV28 TGTGCCAGCAGCCCAACGACAGGGTTGGGCAGTCAGCCCCAGCATTTT CASSPTTGLGSQPQHF
NA TRBJ2-5 many TRBV7-2 TGTGCCAGCAGCGATGTCTCCGGCCGTTTGGAGACCCAGTACTTC CASSDVSGRLETQYF
TRBD2 TRBJ2-7 NA TRBV7-9 TGTGCCAGCAGCTTCCCGGGACTAGCGGGATACGAGCAGTACTTC CASSFPGLAGYEQYF
NA TRBJ1-5 NA TRBV2 TGTGCCAGCAGTGAGAGGAAAGGTCAGCCCCAGCATTTT CASSERKGQPQHF
TRBD1 TRBJ2-2 NA TRBV12-3/TRBV12-4 TGTGCCAGCAGTTGGGGACAGATTAACACCGGGGAGCTGTTTTTT CASSWGQINTGELFF
TRBD2 TRBJ2-3 NA TRBV29-1 TGCAGCGTTGATGGGGGGGGGATCACAGATACGCAGTATTTT CSVDGGGITDTQYF
TRBD2 TRBJ2-2 many TRBV7-9 TGTGCCAGCAGCCTACTAGCGGGGGGACCCACCGGGGAGCTGTTTTTT CASSLLAGGPTGELFF
TRBD1 TRBJ2-7 NA TRBV7-9 TGTGCCAGCATCCGGACAGGGGGATACGAGCAGTACTTC CASIRTGGYEQYF
TRBD1 TRBJ2-7 NA TRBV28 TGTGCCAGCAGGTACAGGGGACACGAGCAGTACTTC CASRYRGHEQYF
TRBD1 TRBJ1-1 NA TRBV18 TGTGCCAGCTCAGAACAGGGGGCGTATAGCACTGAAGCTTTCTTT CASSEQGAYSTEAFF
NA TRBJ2-2 many TRBV24-1 TGTGCCACCGCGCGACGGGGTAACACCGGGGAGCTGTTTTTT CATARRGNTGELFF
TRBD1 TRBJ1-2 many TRBV12-5 TGTGCTAGTGGTTGGGACAGCTTCTATGGCTACACCTTC CASGWDSFYGYTF
TRBD1 TRBJ2-4 NA TRBV29-1 TGCAGCGTTGAGGGGGGACAGGGGGAGGGAAACATTCAGTACTTC CSVEGGQGEGNIQYF
NA TRBJ1-1 NA TRBV29-1 TGCAGCGTTGAGGGAGACAGGATGAACACTGAAGCTTTCTTT CSVEGDRMNTEAFF
NA TRBJ2-5 NA TRBV12-5 TGTGCTAGTGCACCGGGACAAGGCGGGGAGACCCAGTACTTC CASAPGQGGETQYF
TRBD1 TRBJ2-6 once TRBV2 TGTGCCAGCAGTACTCGACAGGGTGCCGGGGCCAACGTCCTGACTTTC CASSTRQGAGANVLTF
TRBD2 TRBJ2-3 many TRBV7-8 TGTGCCAGCAGCCAACAACTTAGCGGGGGCACAGATACGCAGTATTTT CASSQQLSGGTDTQYF
TRBD1 TRBJ1-3 NA TRBV7-2 TGTGCCAGCAGCTCCCTAACAGGGGGTACTGGAAACACCATATATTTT CASSSLTGGTGNTIYF
NA TRBJ1-2 NA TRBV29-1 TGCAGCGTTATTGGGGCGCGTGGCTACACCTTC CSVIGARGYTF
NA TRBJ2-3 few TRBV10-2 TGCGCCAGCAGTGACCCCCAGGAAGCTAGCATGGATACGCAGTATTTT CASSDPQEASMDTQYF
TRBD2 TRBJ2-1 NA TRBV7-8 TGTGCCAGCAGCCCTGGGACTAGCGGGGGCCCCAATGAGCAGTTCTTC CASSPGTSGGPNEQFF
TRBD1 TRBJ1-1 NA TRBV5-6 TGTGCCAGCAGCGAGGGGGCGCTCCTCCCTGAAGCTTTCTTT CASSEGALLPEAFF
NA TRBJ1-1 NA TRBV6-5 TGTGCCAGCAGAACCCAGGGGTTTTTTGCGAACACTGAAGCTTTCTTT CASRTQGFFANTEAFF
NA TRBJ1-2 few TRBV20-1 TGCAGCCCCGAACCGCGGGGTAACAGCGAGTGGGTGGGCTACACCTTC CSPEPRGNSEWVGYTF
TRBD2 TRBJ2-1 few TRBV5-4 TGTGCCAGCAGCACGACTAGCGGATACAATGAGCAGTTCTTC CASSTTSGYNEQFF
NA TRBJ1-1 many TRBV11-2 TGTGCCAGCAGCCCGACGGTAGGGACTGAAGCTTTCTTT CASSPTVGTEAFF
NA TRBJ2-1 many TRBV7-9 TGTGCCAGCAGCACGGACAGCAATGAGCAGTTCTTC CASSTDSNEQFF
NA TRBJ2-7 few TRBV29-1 TGCAGCGTCACAGGGAAGGAAGTTGTCGGCGAGCAGTACTTC CSVTGKEVVGEQYF
TRBD2 TRBJ2-1 many TRBV6-5 TGTGCCAGCAGTTACGGACTAGCGGGGGGGTATGAGCAGTTCTTC CASSYGLAGGYEQFF
NA TRBJ2-3 many TRBV7-6 TGTGCCAGCAGCTTAGAGGCTAGCACAGATACGCAGTATTTT CASSLEASTDTQYF
NA TRBJ2-7 NA TRBV2 TGTGCCAGCATAGTGACAGGTCAAGAGCAGTACTTC CASIVTGQEQYF
NA TRBJ2-7 NA TRBV20-1 TGCAGTGCTAGAGGGGGGGCCACCTACGAGCAGTACTTC CSARGGATYEQYF
NA TRBJ1-4 many TRBV28 TGTGCCAGCAGAGGACATCGGGAGACTAATGAAAAACTGTTTTTT CASRGHRETNEKLFF
NA TRBJ1-1 many TRBV20-1 TGCAGTGCTAGAGATGGGGGCTTGGGTGAAGCTTTCTTT CSARDGGLGEAFF